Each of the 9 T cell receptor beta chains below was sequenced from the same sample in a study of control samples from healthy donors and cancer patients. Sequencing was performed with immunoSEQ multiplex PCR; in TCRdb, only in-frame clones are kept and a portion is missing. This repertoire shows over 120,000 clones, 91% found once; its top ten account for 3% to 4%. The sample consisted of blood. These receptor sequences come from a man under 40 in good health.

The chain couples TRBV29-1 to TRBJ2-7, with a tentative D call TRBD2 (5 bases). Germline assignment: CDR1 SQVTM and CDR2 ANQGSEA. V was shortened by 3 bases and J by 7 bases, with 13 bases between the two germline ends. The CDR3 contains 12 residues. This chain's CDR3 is CSVDGGPGEQYF. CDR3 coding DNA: TGCAGCGTTGACGGTGGCCCGGGGGAGCAGTACTTC.

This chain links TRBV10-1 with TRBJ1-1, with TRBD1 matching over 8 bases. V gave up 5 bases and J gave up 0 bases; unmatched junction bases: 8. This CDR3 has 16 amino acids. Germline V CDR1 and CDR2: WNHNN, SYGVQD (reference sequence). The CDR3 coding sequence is TGCGCCAGCAGTCCTAACAGGGGGGTCATGAACACTGAAGCTTTCTTT. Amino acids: CASSPNRGVMNTEAFF.

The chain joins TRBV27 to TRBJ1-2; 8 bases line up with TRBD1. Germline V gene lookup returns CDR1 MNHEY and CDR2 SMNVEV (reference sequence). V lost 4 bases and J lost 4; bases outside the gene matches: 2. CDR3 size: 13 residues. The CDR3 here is CASSSGQGYGYTF. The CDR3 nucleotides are TGTGCCAGCAGTTCCGGACAGGGCTATGGCTACACCTTC.

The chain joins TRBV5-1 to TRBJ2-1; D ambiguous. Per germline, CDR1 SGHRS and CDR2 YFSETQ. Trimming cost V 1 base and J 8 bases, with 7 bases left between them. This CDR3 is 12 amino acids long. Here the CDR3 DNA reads TGCGCCAGCAGCTTGAACGTTGATGAGCAGTTCTTC. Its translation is CASSLNVDEQFF.

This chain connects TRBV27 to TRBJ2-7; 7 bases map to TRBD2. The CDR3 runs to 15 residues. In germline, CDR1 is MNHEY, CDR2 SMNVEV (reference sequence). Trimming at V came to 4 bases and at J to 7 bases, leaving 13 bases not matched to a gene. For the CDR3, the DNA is TGTGCCAGCAGTTCACGGGGAGGGTGGAGAGGAGAGCAGTACTTC. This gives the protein CASSSRGGWRGEQYF.

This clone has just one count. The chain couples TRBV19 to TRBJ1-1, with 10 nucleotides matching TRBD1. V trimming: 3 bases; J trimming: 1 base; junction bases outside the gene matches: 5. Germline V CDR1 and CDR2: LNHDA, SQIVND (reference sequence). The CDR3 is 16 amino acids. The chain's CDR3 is CASSMGTGARNTEAFF. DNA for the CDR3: TGTGCCAGTAGTATGGGGACAGGGGCCAGGAACACTGAAGCTTTCTTT.

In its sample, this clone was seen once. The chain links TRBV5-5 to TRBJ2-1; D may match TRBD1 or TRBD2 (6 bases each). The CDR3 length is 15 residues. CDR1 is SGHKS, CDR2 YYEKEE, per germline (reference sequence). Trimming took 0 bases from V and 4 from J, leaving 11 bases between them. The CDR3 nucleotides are TGTGCCAGCAGCTTGGACGGGGGCCTTTACAATGAGCAGTTCTTC. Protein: CASSLDGGLYNEQFF.

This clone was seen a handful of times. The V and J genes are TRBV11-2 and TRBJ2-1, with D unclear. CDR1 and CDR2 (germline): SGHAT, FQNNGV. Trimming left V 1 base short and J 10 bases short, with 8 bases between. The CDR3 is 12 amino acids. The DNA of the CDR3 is TGTGCCAGCAGCTTAGTCCGGGCGGAGCAGTTCTTC. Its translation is CASSLVRAEQFF.

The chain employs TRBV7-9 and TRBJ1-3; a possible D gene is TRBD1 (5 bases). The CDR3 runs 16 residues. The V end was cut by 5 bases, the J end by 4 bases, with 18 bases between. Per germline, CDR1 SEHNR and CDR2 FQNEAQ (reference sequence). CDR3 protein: CASSIGRKGRGNTIYF. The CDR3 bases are TGTGCCAGCAGCATTGGCAGGAAGGGGAGGGGAAACACCATATATTTT.